Below, one T cell receptor beta chain is given with its context. What it binds is not known. Vbeta (60) and Jbeta (13) primers were used in the PCR. Profiled with immunoSEQ multiplex PCR; TCRdb holds only in-frame clones, not every one. The table lists 65,000 to 85,000 clones. The sample originates from a study of cytomegalovirus exposure and HLA in healthy donors. Study-wide findings and caveats: It was confirmed in vitro that a few of the CMV-associated chains were specific for CMV antigens. The only immune exposure information that was available was CMV serostatus.

Per germline, CDR1 MDHEN and CDR2 SYDVKM. V lost 4 bases and J lost 3, with 8 bases in between. CDR3 length: 13 residues. This sequence originates from a woman aged 55 to 70 in good health and CMV-seronegative. The J gene is TRBJ2-3, the V gene TRBV28; D is perhaps TRBD2 (5 bases). Sequenced input: PBMCs. CDR3 sequence (DNA): TGTGCCAGCAGTTCCGGACTGACAGATACGCAGTATTTT. Translating gives CASSSGLTDTQYF.